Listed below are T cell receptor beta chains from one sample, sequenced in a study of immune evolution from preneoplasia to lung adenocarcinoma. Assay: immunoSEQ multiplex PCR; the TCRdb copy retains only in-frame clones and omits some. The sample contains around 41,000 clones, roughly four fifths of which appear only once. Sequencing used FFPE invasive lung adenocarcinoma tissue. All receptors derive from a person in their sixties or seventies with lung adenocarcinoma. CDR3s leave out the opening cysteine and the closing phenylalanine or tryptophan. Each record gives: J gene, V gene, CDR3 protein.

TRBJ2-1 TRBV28 ASFPLVRGLSGKNEQF
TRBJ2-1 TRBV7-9 ASSFGGGRSLSEQF
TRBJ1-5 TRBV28 ASSLSRAPNQPQH
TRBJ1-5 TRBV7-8 ASSLNEGALKEPQH
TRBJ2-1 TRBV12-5 ASGSNRGRNEQF
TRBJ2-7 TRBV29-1 SVYTNYEQY
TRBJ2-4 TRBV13 ASSLSRVGIQY
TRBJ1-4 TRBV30 AWKGLTNEKLF
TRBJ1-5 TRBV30 AWSPQQGILQPQH
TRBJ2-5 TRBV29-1 SVVQGSETQY
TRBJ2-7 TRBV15 ATSMRDRGHEQY
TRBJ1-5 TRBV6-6 ASSYSGISQPQH
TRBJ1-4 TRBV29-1 SVSRGNEKLF
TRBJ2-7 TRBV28 ASSLEGPVQY
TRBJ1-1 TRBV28 ASSLESTEAF
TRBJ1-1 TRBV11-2 ASSLDRWRPEAF
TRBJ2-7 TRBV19 ASSGTTREQQY
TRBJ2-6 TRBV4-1 ASRPQGAVGANVLT